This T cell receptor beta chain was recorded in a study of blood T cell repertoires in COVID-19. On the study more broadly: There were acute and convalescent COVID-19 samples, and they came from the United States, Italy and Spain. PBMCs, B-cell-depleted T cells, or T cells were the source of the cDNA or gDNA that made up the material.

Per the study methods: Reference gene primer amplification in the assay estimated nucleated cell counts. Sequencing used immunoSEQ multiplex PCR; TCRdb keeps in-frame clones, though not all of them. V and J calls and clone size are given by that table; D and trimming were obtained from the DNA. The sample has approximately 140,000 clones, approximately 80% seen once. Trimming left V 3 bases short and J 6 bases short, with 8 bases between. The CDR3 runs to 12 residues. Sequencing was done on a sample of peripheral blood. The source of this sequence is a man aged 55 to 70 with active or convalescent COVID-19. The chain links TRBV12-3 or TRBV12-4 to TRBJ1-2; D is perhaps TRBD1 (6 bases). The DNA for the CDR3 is TGTGCCAGCAGTTTTGGACAGAATGGCTACACCTTC. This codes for CASSFGQNGYTF.